This is a list of T cell receptor beta chains from one sample in a study of shared clonotypes between healthy human individuals. The method was immunoSEQ multiplex PCR; TCRdb's version includes in-frame clones alone and lacks a portion of them. The sample yields under 1,900,000 clones, approximately 98.5% seen once. Sequencing input: naive CD4+ T cells sorted from blood. The receptors derive from a young man in good health. Each CDR3 is given with its conserved first and last residue. A D gene is named only where the DNA matches it firmly. Rows give clone size only sometimes, using once, few, many, or a class for an expanded clone.

d_call j_call clone_size v_call cdr3_aa cdr3_nt
- TRBJ2-1 - TRBV28 CASSFGGEYNEQFF TGTGCCAGCAGTTTTGGCGGAGAATACAATGAGCAGTTCTTC
- TRBJ1-5 - TRBV18 CASSPQVRDEPQHF TGTGCCAGCTCACCACAAGTTCGGGACGAACCCCAGCATTTT
- TRBJ2-1 - TRBV9 CASSVGSGLPYNEQFF TGTGCCAGCAGCGTAGGCTCGGGACTCCCCTACAATGAGCAGTTCTTC
- TRBJ2-5 - TRBV7-9 CASSLGDTRVETQYF TGTGCCAGCAGCTTAGGGGACACCCGGGTTGAGACCCAGTACTTC
- TRBJ1-3 - TRBV14 CASSQQAPVGNTIYF TGTGCCAGCAGCCAGCAGGCTCCGGTTGGAAACACCATATATTTT
TRBD1 TRBJ2-2 once TRBV5-1 CASSPQPGQGKGGELFF TGCGCCAGCAGTCCACAACCGGGACAGGGAAAGGGCGGGGAGCTGTTTTTT
- TRBJ2-7 - TRBV11-3 CASSHPLGSSYEQYF TGTGCCAGCAGCCATCCCCTTGGCAGCTCCTACGAGCAGTACTTC
TRBD1 TRBJ1-1 - TRBV2 CASSVGAGGFTEAFF TGTGCCAGCAGTGTAGGTGCAGGGGGCTTCACTGAAGCTTTCTTT
- TRBJ2-7 - TRBV19 CASSLPGSLVYEQYF TGTGCCAGTAGCCTCCCCGGTTCATTGGTCTACGAGCAGTACTTC
- TRBJ1-5 - TRBV29-1 CSVVQGGNQPQHF TGCAGCGTTGTACAGGGAGGTAATCAGCCCCAGCATTTT
- TRBJ2-6 - TRBV19 CASSKGGAGSSGANVLTF TGTGCCAGTAGTAAGGGGGGCGCCGGTAGCTCTGGGGCCAACGTCCTGACTTTC
TRBD1 TRBJ2-3 - TRBV29-1 CSVAGQGGSDTQYF TGCAGCGTTGCCGGACAGGGTGGTTCAGATACGCAGTATTTT
- TRBJ2-1 - TRBV6-1 CASSESSISEQFF TGTGCCAGCAGTGAATCCAGTATTAGTGAGCAGTTCTTC
- TRBJ2-3 - TRBV7-8 CASSLDPPLIPDTQYF TGTGCCAGCAGCTTAGACCCCCCTCTGATTCCAGATACGCAGTATTTT
- TRBJ2-3 - TRBV5-1 CASSNRAGTDTQYF TGCGCCAGCAGCAATAGGGCAGGGACAGATACGCAGTATTTT
- TRBJ2-7 - TRBV19 CASSRGGSYEQYF TGTGCCAGTAGTCGCGGTGGTTCCTACGAGCAGTACTTC
- TRBJ1-1 - TRBV6-6 CASSTVNTEAFF TGTGCCAGCAGTACGGTGAACACTGAAGCTTTCTTT
- TRBJ1-5 - TRBV14 CASSQDLAQPQHF TGTGCCAGCAGCCAAGATCTGGCTCAGCCCCAGCATTTT
- TRBJ2-3 - TRBV5-1 CASSLQGPTDTQYF TGCGCCAGCAGCTTGCAGGGGCCCACAGATACGCAGTATTTT
TRBD1 TRBJ2-1 - TRBV2 CASKPTAGRGRREQFF TGTGCCAGTAAGCCCACGGCAGGCAGGGGGCGAAGGGAGCAGTTCTTC
- TRBJ2-6 - TRBV5-1 CASSLAGGFPSGANVLTF TGCGCCAGCAGCTTGGCGGGGGGCTTTCCCTCTGGGGCCAACGTCCTGACTTTC
TRBD2 TRBJ2-1 - TRBV28 CASSLVSGRWGEQFF TGTGCCAGCAGTTTAGTGAGCGGGAGGTGGGGTGAGCAGTTCTTC
- TRBJ2-3 - TRBV7-2 CASSFTGRSRTDTQYF TGTGCCAGCAGCTTTACGGGGAGAAGCAGGACAGATACGCAGTATTTT
TRBD2 TRBJ2-7 - TRBV6-5 CASTRGAGGTYEQYF TGTGCCAGCACCCGGGGAGCGGGAGGAACCTACGAGCAGTACTTC
TRBD1 TRBJ1-2 - TRBV6-5 CASSYVPGGGYTF TGTGCCAGCAGTTACGTCCCAGGGGGCGGCTACACCTTC
- TRBJ2-1 - TRBV6-1 CASSEARAENYNEQFF TGTGCCAGCAGTGAAGCGCGGGCAGAGAACTACAATGAGCAGTTCTTC
TRBD1 TRBJ2-7 - TRBV18 CASSLTGQGNGQYF TGTGCCAGCTCACTTACGGGACAGGGGAACGGGCAGTACTTC
TRBD1 TRBJ2-1 - TRBV7-2 CASSPRQGLIRDEQFF TGTGCCAGCAGCCCCCGACAGGGGTTAATAAGAGATGAGCAGTTCTTC
- TRBJ1-5 - TRBV15 CATSGDPRAEPQHF TGTGCCACCAGCGGAGACCCTCGGGCTGAGCCCCAGCATTTT
- TRBJ2-7 - TRBV28 CASSLAVNEQYF TGTGCCAGCAGTTTAGCGGTAAACGAGCAGTACTTC
- TRBJ2-1 - TRBV5-1 CASSKDWSSYNEQFF TGCGCCAGCAGCAAGGACTGGAGCTCCTACAATGAGCAGTTCTTC